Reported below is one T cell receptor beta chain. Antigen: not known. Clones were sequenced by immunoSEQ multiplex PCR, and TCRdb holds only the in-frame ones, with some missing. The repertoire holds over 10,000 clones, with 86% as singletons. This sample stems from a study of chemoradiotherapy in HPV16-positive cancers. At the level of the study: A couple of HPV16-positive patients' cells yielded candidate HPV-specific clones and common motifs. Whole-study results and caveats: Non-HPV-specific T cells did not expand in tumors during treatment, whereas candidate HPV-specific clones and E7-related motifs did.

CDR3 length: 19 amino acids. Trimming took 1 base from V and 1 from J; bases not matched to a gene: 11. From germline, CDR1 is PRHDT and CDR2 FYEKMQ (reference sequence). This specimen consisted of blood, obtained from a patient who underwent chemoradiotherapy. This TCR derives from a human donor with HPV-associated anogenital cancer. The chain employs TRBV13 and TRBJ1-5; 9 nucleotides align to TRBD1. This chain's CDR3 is CASSLAGQGGEASNQPQHF. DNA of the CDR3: TGTGCCAGCAGCTTAGCGGGACAGGGCGGGGAGGCCAGCAATCAGCCCCAGCATTTT.